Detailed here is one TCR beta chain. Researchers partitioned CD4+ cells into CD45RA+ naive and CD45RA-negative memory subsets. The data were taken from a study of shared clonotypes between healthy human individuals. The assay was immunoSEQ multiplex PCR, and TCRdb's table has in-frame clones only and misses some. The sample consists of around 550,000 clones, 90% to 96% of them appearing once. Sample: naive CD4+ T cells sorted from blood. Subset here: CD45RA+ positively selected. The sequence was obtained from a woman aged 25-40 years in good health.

As DNA, the CDR3 is TGTGCCAGTAACCCCGCCAGGGGAGTCTCTGGGGCCAACGTCCTGACTTTC. Its translation is CASNPARGVSGANVLTF. This chain uses TRBV19 with TRBJ2-6; weak D call: TRBD1 (6 bases). This CDR3 has 17 amino acids. Per the germline V gene, CDR1 is LNHDA and CDR2 is SQIVND (reference sequence). V lost 7 bases and J lost 0, with 16 bases in between. The variable domain in full, completed from reference TRBV19 and TRBJ2-6, reads DGGITQSPKYLFRKEGQNVTLSCEQNLNHDAMYWYRQDPGQGLRLIYYSQIVNDFQKGDIAEGYSVSREKKESFPLTVTSAQKNPTAFYLCASNPARGVSGANVLTFGAGSRLTVL.